These T cell receptor beta chains were read from a single sample in a study of a mutant IDH1 vaccine in newly diagnosed glioma. Generated by immunoSEQ multiplex PCR, the TCRdb table keeps only in-frame clones and is missing some. The table has about 88,000 clones, 82% seen once. The sequencing here drew on PBMCs, taken from a glioma patient treated with radiotherapy, temozolomide or both. Receptor source: a man in his forties with glioma. Some clones in this sample may be carry-over from other donors' samples. Both conserved end residues are trimmed from each CDR3. Clone size is given for some rows only: seen once, a few or many times, or a class if the clone is expanded.

v_call	clone_size	cdr3_aa
TRBV4-1	few	ASSQVLGEADTQY
TRBV2	NA	AKDSRGGELF
TRBV20-1	NA	SLAGGYEQY
TRBV27	NA	ASSLSSFGSTDTQY
TRBV10-1	NA	ASSEGPPQLNEQF
TRBV7-8	NA	ASSLGGALEWDTEAF
TRBV4-1	once	ASSHPSFSYGYT
TRBV5-1	NA	ASRRGTGSSNEKLF
TRBV10-3	NA	AISDRGTSSTDTQY
TRBV29-1	NA	SVGDYNEQF
TRBV5-4	NA	ASSLGGGARAF
TRBV30	NA	ARHRISPGAQY
TRBV19	NA	ASRGRVSQPQH
TRBV7-2	few	ASSLYRGGKTDTQY
TRBV6-5	NA	ASRGQGGNSPLH